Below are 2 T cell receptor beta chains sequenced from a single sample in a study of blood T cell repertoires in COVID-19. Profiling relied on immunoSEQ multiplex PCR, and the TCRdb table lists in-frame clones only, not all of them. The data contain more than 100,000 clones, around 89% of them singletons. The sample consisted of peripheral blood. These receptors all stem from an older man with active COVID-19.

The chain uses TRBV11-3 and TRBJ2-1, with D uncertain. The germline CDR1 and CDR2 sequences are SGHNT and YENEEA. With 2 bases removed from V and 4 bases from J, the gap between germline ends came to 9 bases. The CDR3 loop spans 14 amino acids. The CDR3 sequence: CASSLSDGYNEQFF. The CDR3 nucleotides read TGTGCCAGCAGCTTATCTGACGGGTACAATGAGCAGTTCTTC.

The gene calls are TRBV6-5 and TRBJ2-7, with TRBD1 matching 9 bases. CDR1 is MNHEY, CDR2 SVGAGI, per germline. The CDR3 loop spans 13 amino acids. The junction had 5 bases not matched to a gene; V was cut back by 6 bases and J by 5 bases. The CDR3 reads CASSQDRGHEQYF. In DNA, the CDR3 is TGTGCCAGCAGCCAGGACAGGGGCCACGAGCAGTACTTC.